This T cell receptor beta chain is drawn from a study of blood T cell repertoires in COVID-19. Study background: Acute and convalescent COVID-19 specimens originated in the United States, Italy and Spain.

From germline, CDR1 is LNHDA and CDR2 SQIVND (reference sequence). The junction had 5 bases not matched to a gene; V was cut back by 7 bases and J by 1 base. The CDR3 sequence is 16 residues long. Per the study methods: Scientists estimated how many nucleated cells there were by amplifying reference gene primers. Measured with immunoSEQ multiplex PCR; TCRdb has only the in-frame clones, and not every one. V, J and clone size reflect that table, while D and trimming were determined from the DNA. The sample carries approximately 270,000 clones, under 90% recorded once. This sequence originates from a woman aged 55-70 years who had recovered from COVID-19. The V and J genes are TRBV19 and TRBJ2-6; 9 bases align to TRBD1. Sequencing input: PBMCs or T cells enriched from blood (not recorded which). The CDR3 coding sequence is TGTGCCAGTAAAGGGACAGGGTTATCTGGGGCCAACGTCCTGACTTTC. Amino acid sequence: CASKGTGLSGANVLTF. Combining the CDR3 with reference TRBV19 and TRBJ2-6 gives the whole variable domain DGGITQSPKYLFRKEGQNVTLSCEQNLNHDAMYWYRQDPGQGLRLIYYSQIVNDFQKGDIAEGYSVSREKKESFPLTVTSAQKNPTAFYLCASKGTGLSGANVLTFGAGSRLTVL.